The 8 T cell receptor beta chains in this list originate from one sample, sequenced in a study of OX40 agonist ivuxolimab in advanced cancers. Only in-frame clones appear in the TCRdb table, and some are missing; sequencing was by immunoSEQ multiplex PCR. Among 75,000 to 90,000 clones, about 81% were seen once, and the ten largest hold about 7%. The sample in question was CD4+ or CD8+ T cells sorted from blood, obtained in a trial of the OX40 agonist ivuxolimab. Receptors originate from an adult with an advanced solid tumor such as melanoma, head and neck, liver or kidney cancer.

The chain is built from TRBV4-1 and TRBJ2-5; possibly TRBD1 for D (5 bases). The CDR3 is made up of 15 amino acids. Germline V gene data show CDR1 as MGHRA and CDR2 as YSYEKL. Trimming pared 0 bases from V and 3 bases from J, leaving 11 bases between. CDR3 bases: TGCGCCAGCAGCCAAGAAGTTCCAGGGAAAGAGACCCAGTACTTC. This translates into CASSQEVPGKETQYF.

The chain's CDR3 is CASSLYGPPSTDTQYF. CDR3 DNA: TGCGCCAGCAGCTTGTATGGGCCTCCTAGCACAGATACGCAGTATTTT. The chain links TRBV5-1 to TRBJ2-3; D uncertain. The CDR3 covers 16 residues. Deletions cut 1 base from V and 0 bases from J, with 12 bases between. CDR1 is SGHRS, CDR2 YFSETQ, per germline.

The chain has TRBV7-9 and TRBJ2-3, with D perhaps being TRBD1 or TRBD2 (5 bases each). V shed 3 bases and J shed 2 bases, with 15 bases lying between them. In germline, CDR1 is SEHNR, CDR2 FQNEAQ (reference sequence). This CDR3 comprises 16 residues. CDR3 nucleotides: TGTGCCAGCAGCTTTATTATCGGGGCCACCACAGATACGCAGTATTTT. Protein sequence: CASSFIIGATTDTQYF.

V gene TRBV9 combines with J gene TRBJ1-5, with D perhaps matching TRBD1 (5 bases). CDR1 is SGDLS, CDR2 YYNGEE, per germline. Trimming cost V 5 bases and J 0 bases, with 12 bases left between them. The CDR3 has 15 amino acids. The CDR3 nucleotides read TGTGCCAGCAGTGCCGAGGGGCATAGCAATCAGCCCCAGCATTTT. Protein sequence: CASSAEGHSNQPQHF.

The V gene is TRBV5-6, the J gene TRBJ1-2; perhaps TRBD1 as D (5 bases). Germline-derived CDR1 and CDR2 are SGHDT and YYEEEE. CDR3 length: 11 residues. Between the trimmed V and J ends, which lost 3 bases and 6 bases, there was a span of 6 bases. This CDR3 reads CASSSGNGYTF. The CDR3 region has the DNA TGTGCCAGCAGCTCAGGGAATGGCTACACCTTC.

The chain has TRBV19 and TRBJ1-2; weak D call: TRBD1 (6 bases). Germline loops: CDR1 LNHDA, CDR2 SQIVND (reference sequence). The CDR3 is 16 amino acids. The ends were cut back, 4 bases at V and 2 bases at J, with 17 bases in the middle. The CDR3 sequence is CASSTPGWGRNYGYTF. Written as DNA, the CDR3 is TGTGCCAGTAGTACCCCCGGCTGGGGGCGAAACTATGGCTACACCTTC.

In this sample, this clone turned up once. V usage is TRBV14 and J usage is TRBJ2-7; 10 positions agree with TRBD1. Losses at the gene ends were 4 bases for V and 6 bases for J; bases not matched to a gene: 6. The CDR3 runs 14 residues. The germline CDR1 and CDR2 sequences are SGHDN and FVKESK. CDR3 region: CASSLRDRGFEQYF. The CDR3 coding sequence is TGTGCCAGCAGCCTCCGGGACAGGGGTTTCGAGCAGTACTTC.

The chain couples TRBV19 to TRBJ2-1; 8 positions match TRBD2. Germline CDR1 LNHDA, CDR2 SQIVND (reference sequence). V was pared by 2 bases and J by 0 bases, with 0 bases of the junction left unmatched. This CDR3 contains 15 residues. CDR3 in amino acids: CASSISGSSYNEQFF. The CDR3, as DNA: TGTGCCAGTAGTATAAGCGGGAGCTCCTACAATGAGCAGTTCTTC.